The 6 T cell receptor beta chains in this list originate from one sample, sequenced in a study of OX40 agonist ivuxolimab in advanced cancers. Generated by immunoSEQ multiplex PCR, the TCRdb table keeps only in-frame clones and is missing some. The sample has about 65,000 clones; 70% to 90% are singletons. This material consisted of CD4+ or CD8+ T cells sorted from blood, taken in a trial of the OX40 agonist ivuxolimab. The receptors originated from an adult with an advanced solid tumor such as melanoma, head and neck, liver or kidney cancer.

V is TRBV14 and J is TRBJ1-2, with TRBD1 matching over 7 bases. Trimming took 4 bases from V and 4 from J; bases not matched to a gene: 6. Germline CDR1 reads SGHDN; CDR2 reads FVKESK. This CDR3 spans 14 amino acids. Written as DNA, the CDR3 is TGTGCCAGCAGCCCTGGGACAGCCTTCTATGGCTACACCTTC. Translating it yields CASSPGTAFYGYTF.

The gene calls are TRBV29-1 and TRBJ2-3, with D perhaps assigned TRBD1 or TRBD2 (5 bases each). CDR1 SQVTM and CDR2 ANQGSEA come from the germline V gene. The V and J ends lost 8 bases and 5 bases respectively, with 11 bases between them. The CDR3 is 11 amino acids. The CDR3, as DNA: TGCAGCCCAACGGGGCAAGATACGCAGTATTTT. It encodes CSPTGQDTQYF.

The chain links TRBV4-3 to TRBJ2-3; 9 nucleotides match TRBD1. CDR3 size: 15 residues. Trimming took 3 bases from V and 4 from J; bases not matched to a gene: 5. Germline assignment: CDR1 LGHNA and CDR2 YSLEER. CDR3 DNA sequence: TGCGCCAGCAGCCAGAGGGACAGGGCACCAGATACGCAGTATTTT. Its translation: CASSQRDRAPDTQYF.

The CDR3 nucleotides are TGTGCCAGCAGCCGCCGGACACCCCAGAGCGCTGGGTCACCCCTCCACTTT. Its protein product is CASSRRTPQSAGSPLHF. The chain links TRBV13 to TRBJ1-6; D may be TRBD1 (5 bases). The germline V and J ends were trimmed by 5 bases and 10 bases, with 24 bases remaining between them. The CDR3 contains 17 residues. Germline CDR1 PRHDT, CDR2 FYEKMQ (reference sequence). Complete variable domain (other parts from reference TRBV13 and TRBJ1-6): AAGVIQSPRHLIKEKRETATLKCYPIPRHDTVYWYQQGPGQDPQFLISFYEKMQSDKGSIPDRFSAQQFSDYHSELNMSSLELGDSALYFCASSRRTPQSAGSPLHFGNGTRLTVT.

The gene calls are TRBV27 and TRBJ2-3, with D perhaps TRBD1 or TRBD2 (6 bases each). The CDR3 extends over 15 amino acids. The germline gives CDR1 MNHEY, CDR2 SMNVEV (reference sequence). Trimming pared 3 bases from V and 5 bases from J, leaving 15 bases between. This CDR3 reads CASSFWGQAGDTQYF. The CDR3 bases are TGTGCCAGCAGTTTTTGGGGGCAAGCGGGAGATACGCAGTATTTT.

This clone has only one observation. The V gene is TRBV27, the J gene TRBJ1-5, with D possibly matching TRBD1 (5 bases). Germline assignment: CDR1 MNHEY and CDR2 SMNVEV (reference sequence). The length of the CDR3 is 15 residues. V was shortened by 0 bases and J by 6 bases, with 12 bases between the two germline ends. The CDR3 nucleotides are TGTGCCAGCAGTTTATCCGAGGGGCTCGGTCAGCCCCAGCATTTT. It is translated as CASSLSEGLGQPQHF.